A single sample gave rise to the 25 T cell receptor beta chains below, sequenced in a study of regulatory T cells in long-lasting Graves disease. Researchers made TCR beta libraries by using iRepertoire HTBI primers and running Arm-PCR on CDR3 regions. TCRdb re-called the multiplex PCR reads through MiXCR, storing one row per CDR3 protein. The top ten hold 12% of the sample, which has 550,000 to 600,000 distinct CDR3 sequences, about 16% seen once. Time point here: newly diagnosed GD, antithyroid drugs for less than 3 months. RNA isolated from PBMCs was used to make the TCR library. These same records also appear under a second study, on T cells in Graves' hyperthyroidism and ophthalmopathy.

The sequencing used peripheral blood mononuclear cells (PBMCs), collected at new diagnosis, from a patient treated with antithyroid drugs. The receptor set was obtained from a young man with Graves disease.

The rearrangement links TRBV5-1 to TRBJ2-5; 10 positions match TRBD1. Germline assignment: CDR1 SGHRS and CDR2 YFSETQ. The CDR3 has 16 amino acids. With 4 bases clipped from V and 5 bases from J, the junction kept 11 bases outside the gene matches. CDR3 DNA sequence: TGCGCCAGCAGCCGATCCGGACAGGGGGTAACGGAGACCCAGTACTTC. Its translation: CASSRSGQGVTETQYF.

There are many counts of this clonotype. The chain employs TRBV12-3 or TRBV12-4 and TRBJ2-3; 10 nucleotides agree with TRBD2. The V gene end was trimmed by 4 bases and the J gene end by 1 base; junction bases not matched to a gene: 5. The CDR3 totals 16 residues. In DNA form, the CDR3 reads TGTGCCAGCAGTTCCCCCGGGACTAGCGGCACAGATACGCAGTATTTT. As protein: CASSSPGTSGTDTQYF.

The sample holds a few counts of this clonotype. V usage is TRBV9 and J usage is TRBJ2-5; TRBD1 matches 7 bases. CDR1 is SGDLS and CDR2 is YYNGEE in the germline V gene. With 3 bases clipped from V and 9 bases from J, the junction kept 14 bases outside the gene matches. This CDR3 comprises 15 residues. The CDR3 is CASSARDSRSGAQYF. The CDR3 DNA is TGTGCCAGCAGCGCGAGGGACAGCCGCTCAGGGGCCCAGTACTTC.

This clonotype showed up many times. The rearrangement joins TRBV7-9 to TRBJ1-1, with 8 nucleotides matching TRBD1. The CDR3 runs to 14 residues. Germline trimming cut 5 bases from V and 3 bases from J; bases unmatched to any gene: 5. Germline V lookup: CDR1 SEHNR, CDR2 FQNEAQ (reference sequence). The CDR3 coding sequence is TGTGCCAGCAGCCCCGACAGGGGCGACACTGAAGCTTTCTTT. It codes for CASSPDRGDTEAFF.

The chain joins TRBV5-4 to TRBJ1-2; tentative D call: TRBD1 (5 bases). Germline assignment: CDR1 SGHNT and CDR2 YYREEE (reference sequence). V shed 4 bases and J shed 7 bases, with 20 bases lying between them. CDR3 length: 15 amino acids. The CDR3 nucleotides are TGTGCCAGCAGCACCTCGGCGGGGGGAGAACGTGGCTACACCTTC. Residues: CASSTSAGGERGYTF.

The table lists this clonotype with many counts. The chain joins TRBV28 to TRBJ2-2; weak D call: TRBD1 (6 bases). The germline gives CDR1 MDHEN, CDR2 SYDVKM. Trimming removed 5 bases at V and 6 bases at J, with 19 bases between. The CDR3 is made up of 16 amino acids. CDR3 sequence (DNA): TGTGCCAGCAGTCCTCGGACCGCCCAGGGGTCCGGGGAGCTGTTTTTT. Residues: CASSPRTAQGSGELFF. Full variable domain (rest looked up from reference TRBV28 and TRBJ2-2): DVKVTQSSRYLVKRTGEKVFLECVQDMDHENMFWYRQDPGLGLRLIYFSYDVKMKEKGDIPEGYSVSREKKERFSLILESASTNQTSMYLCASSPRTAQGSGELFFGEGSRLTVL.

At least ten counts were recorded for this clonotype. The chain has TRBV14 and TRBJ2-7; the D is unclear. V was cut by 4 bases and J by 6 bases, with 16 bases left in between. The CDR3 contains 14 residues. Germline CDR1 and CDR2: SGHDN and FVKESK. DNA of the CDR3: TGTGCCAGCAGCCTCCAGCCGGTTCTTGGCGAGCAGTACTTC. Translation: CASSLQPVLGEQYF.

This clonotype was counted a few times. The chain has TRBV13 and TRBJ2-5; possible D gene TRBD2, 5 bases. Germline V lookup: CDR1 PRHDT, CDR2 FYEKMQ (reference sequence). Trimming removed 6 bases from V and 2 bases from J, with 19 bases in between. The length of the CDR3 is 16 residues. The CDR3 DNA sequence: TGTGCCAGCAGTCCCGCCCCTCTAGCCTCTCAAGAGACCCAGTACTTC. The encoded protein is CASSPAPLASQETQYF. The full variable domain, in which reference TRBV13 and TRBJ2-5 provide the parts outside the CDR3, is AAGVIQSPRHLIKEKRETATLKCYPIPRHDTVYWYQQGPGQDPQFLISFYEKMQSDKGSIPDRFSAQQFSDYHSELNMSSLELGDSALYFCASSPAPLASQETQYFGPGTRLLVL.

The CDR3 DNA sequence: TGTGCCACCACTTCAGACCGGACTGGCACAGATACGCAGTATTTT. Translated: CATTSDRTGTDTQYF. The chain joins TRBV25-1 to TRBJ2-3, with D perhaps matching TRBD2 (5 bases). From germline, CDR1 is MGHDK and CDR2 SYGVNS. V gave up 10 bases and J gave up 1 base, with 18 bases separating them. The CDR3 is 15 amino acids.

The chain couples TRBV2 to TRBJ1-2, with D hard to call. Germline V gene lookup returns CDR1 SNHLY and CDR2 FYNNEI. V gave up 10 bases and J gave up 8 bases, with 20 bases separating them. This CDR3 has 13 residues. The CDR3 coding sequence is TGTGCCACCGCTAGGACGGAGTCCTTCGGCTACACCTTC. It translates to CATARTESFGYTF.

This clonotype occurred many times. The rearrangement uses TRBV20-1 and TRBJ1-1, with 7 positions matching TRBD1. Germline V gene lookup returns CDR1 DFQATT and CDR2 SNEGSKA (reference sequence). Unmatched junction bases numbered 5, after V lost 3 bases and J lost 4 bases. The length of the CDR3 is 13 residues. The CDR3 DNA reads TGCAGTGCTAGCCGTCAGGGGGGCACTGAAGCTTTCTTT. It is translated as CSASRQGGTEAFF.

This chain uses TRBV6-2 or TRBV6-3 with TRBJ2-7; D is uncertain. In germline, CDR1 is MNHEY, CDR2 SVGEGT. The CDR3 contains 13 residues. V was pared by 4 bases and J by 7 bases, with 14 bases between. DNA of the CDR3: TGTGCCAGCAGTTTGGTTGAAGGGCGTGAGCAGTACTTC. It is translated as CASSLVEGREQYF.

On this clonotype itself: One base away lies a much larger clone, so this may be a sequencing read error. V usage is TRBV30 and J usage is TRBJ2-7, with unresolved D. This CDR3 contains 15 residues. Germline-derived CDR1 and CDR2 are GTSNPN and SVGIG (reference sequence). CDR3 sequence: CAWSVWDPPSYKQYF. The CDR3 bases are TGTGCCTGGAGTGTATGGGATCCCCCCTCCTACAAGCAGTACTTC.

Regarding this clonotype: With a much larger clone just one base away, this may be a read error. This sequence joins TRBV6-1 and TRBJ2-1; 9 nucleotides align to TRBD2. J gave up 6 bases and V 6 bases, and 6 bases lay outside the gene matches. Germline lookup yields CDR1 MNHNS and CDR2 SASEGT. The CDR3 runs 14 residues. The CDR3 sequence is CASRAGLAGNEQFF. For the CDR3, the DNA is TGTGCCAGCAGGGCGGGACTAGCTGGCAATGAGCAGTTCTTC.

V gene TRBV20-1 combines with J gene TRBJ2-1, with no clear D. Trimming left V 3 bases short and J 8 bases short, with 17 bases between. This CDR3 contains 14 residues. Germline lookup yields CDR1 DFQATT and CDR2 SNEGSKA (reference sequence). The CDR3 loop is CSASRGSTAYEQFF. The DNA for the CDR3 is TGCAGTGCTAGTAGAGGATCCACCGCCTATGAGCAGTTCTTC.

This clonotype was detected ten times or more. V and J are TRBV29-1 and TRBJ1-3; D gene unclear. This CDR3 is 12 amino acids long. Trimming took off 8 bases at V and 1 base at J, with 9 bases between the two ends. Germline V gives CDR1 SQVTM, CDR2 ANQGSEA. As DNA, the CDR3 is TGCAGCAGGGCGGGTTCTGGAAACACCATATATTTT. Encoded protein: CSRAGSGNTIYF.

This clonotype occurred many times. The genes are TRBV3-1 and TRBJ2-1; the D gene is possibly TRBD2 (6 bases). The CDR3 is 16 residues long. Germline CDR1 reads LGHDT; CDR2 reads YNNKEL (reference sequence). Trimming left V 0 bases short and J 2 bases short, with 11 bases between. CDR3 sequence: CASSQDSGVTYNEQFF. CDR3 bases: TGTGCCAGCAGCCAAGACTCGGGAGTGACCTACAATGAGCAGTTCTTC.

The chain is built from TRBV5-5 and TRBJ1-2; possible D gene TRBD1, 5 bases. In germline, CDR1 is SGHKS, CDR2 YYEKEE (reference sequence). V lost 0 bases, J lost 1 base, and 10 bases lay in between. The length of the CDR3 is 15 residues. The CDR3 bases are TGTGCCAGCAGCTTGGAAACAGGCGATAACTATGGCTACACCTTC. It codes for CASSLETGDNYGYTF. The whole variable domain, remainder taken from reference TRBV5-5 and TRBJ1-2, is DAGVTQSPTHLIKTRGQQVTLRCSPISGHKSVSWYQQVLGQGPQFIFQYYEKEERGRGNFPDRFSARQFPNYSSELNVNALLLGDSALYLCASSLETGDNYGYTFGSGTRLTVV.

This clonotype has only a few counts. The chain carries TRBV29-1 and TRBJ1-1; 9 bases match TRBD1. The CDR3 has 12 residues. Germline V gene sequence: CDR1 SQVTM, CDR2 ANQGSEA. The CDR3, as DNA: TGCGTCTCCCCCGGGACAGGGAATGAAGCTTTCTTT. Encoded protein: CVSPGTGNEAFF.

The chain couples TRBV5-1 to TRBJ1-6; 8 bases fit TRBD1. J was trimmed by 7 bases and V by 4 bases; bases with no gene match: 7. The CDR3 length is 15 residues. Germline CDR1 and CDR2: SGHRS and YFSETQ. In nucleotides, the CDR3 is TGCGCCAGCAGCCCTGACGGACAGGGAAATTCACCCCTCCACTTT. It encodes CASSPDGQGNSPLHF.

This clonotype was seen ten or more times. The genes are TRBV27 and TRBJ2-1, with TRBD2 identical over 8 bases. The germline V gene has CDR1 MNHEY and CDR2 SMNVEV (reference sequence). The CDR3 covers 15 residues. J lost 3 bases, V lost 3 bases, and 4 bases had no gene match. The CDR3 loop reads CASSFGRASYNEQFF. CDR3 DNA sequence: TGTGCCAGCAGTTTCGGGAGGGCGAGCTACAATGAGCAGTTCTTC.

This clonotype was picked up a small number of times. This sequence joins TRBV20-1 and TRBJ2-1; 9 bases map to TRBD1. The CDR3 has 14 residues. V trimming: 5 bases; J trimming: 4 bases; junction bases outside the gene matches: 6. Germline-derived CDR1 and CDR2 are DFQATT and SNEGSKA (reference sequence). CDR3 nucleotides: TGCAGTGCTGAGCCGGGACAGGGTTACAATGAGCAGTTCTTC. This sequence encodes CSAEPGQGYNEQFF.

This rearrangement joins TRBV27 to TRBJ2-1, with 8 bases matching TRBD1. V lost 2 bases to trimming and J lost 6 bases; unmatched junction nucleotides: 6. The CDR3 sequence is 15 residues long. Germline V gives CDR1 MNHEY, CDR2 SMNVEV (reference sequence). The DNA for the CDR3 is TGTGCCAGCAGTTTAGAACGGACAGGGAGCAATGAGCAGTTCTTC. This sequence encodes CASSLERTGSNEQFF.

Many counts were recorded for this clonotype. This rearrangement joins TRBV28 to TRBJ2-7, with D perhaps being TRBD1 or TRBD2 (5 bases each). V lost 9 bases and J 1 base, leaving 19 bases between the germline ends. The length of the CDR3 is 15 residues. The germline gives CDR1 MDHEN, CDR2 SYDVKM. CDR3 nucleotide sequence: TGTGCCAGTTTTCCCTCAGGTGGGGGTTCCTACGAGCAGTACTTC. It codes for CASFPSGGGSYEQYF.

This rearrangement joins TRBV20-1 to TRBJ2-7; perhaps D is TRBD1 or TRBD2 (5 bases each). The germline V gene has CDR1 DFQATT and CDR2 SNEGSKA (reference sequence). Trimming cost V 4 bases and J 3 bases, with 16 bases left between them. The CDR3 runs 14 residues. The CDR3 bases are TGCAGTGCTAATCCCCCCCTTGGGGGCTACGAGCAGTACTTC. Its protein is CSANPPLGGYEQYF.